Listed below are T cell receptor beta chains from one sample, sequenced in a study of Ad26.COV2.S vaccination and SARS-CoV-2 variants. Some clones are missing from TCRdb's copy, which holds only in-frame ones; the method was immunoSEQ multiplex PCR. This sample has about 180,000 clones; around 88% occur once, and the top ten carry 5.9%. The sample was peripheral blood, taken after recovery from COVID-19. The receptors here all came from a human donor who had recovered from COVID-19. Both conserved end residues are part of each CDR3. D genes are given only for firm matches. Size tells how often a clone was seen (once, few, many) or the class of an expanded clone, and some rows leave it out.

>NA|TRBV7-9|NA|TRBJ2-5
TGTGCCAGCAGCTCCACGGGACTTCTGGAGACCCAGTACTTC
CASSSTGLLETQYF
>NA|TRBV27|TRBD2|TRBJ2-7
TGTGCCAGCAGCCCCCGGTGGGGGACTAGCGGGAGCTACGAGCAGTACTTC
CASSPRWGTSGSYEQYF
>NA|TRBV24-1|TRBD1|TRBJ1-1
TGTGCCACCAGGGAGACAGGGGGAACCTCTGAAGCTTTCTTT
CATRETGGTSEAFF
>NA|TRBV11-1|NA|TRBJ1-3
TGTGCCAGCAGCCCGACAGGTTCATCGTCTGGAAACACCATATATTTT
CASSPTGSSSGNTIYF
>few|TRBV7-2|NA|TRBJ1-3
TGTGCCAGCAGCTTACGGTTCGGGGGAGGAAACACCATATATTTT
CASSLRFGGGNTIYF
>NA|TRBV5-4|NA|TRBJ2-5
TGTGCCAGCAGCACGAGTGGAGGGACCCAAGAGACCCAGTACTTC
CASSTSGGTQETQYF
>NA|TRBV19|NA|TRBJ2-5
TGTGCCAGTAGGATTTCCCCAGGGGGGCCAGAGACCCAGTACTTC
CASRISPGGPETQYF
>NA|TRBV6-5|TRBD2|TRBJ2-1
TGTGCCAGCAGTTCCTTAGCGGGGGGACAATACAATGAGCAGTTCTTC
CASSSLAGGQYNEQFF
>NA|TRBV5-5|TRBD2|TRBJ2-7
TGTGCCAGCAGTCCCTATCTCTCTAGCGGGTACGAGCAGTACTTC
CASSPYLSSGYEQYF
>NA|TRBV6-5|NA|TRBJ2-7
TGTGCCAGCAGTTACTCGCACACCAGGAGTAACTACGAGCAGTACTTC
CASSYSHTRSNYEQYF
>NA|TRBV5-1|TRBD2|TRBJ2-2
TGCGCCAGCAGCCTGGGGGGTAGCGGGTACACCGGGGAGCTGTTTTTT
CASSLGGSGYTGELFF
>NA|TRBV19|TRBD2|TRBJ2-1
TGTGCCAGTAATAGTGCGGGAGGCCAAATAGGCGATGAGCAGTTCTTC
CASNSAGGQIGDEQFF
>NA|TRBV6-5|TRBD1|TRBJ1-4
TGTGCCAGCAGTTCGACAGGGGATGTTGAAAAACTGTTTTTT
CASSSTGDVEKLFF
>NA|TRBV5-5|NA|TRBJ2-3
TGTGCCAGCAGCTCTAGCGTCGGCACAGATACGCAGTATTTT
CASSSSVGTDTQYF
>few|TRBV7-9|NA|TRBJ1-5
TGTGCCAGCAGCTCAGGGGATCAGCCCCAGCATTTT
CASSSGDQPQHF
>NA|TRBV24-1|NA|TRBJ2-7
TGTGCCACCAGTGACGGGGGTTTGGTCTACGAGCAGTACTTC
CATSDGGLVYEQYF
>NA|TRBV5-1|NA|TRBJ2-3
TGCGCCAGCAGCTTGGAATTTCACGATACGCAGTATTTT
CASSLEFHDTQYF
>NA|TRBV7-3|NA|TRBJ1-6
TGTGCCAGCAGCCCAAAGGCTTCGGGGTCACCCCTCCACTTT
CASSPKASGSPLHF
>NA|TRBV6-6|TRBD2|TRBJ2-1
TGTGCCAGCGGATCCTCTAGACTAGCGGTTTACAATGAGCAGTTCTTC
CASGSSRLAVYNEQFF
>NA|TRBV27|TRBD1|TRBJ1-2
TGTGCCAGTCGGACAGGGGGCGCCCGGCAGAACTATGGCTACACCTTC
CASRTGGARQNYGYTF
>NA|TRBV28|NA|TRBJ2-5
TGTGCCAGCAGTTTGATAGTGGAGACCCAGTACTTC
CASSLIVETQYF
>NA|TRBV5-4|NA|TRBJ1-2
TGTGCCAGCAGCTTGGCATCCGGCAGGGGCTTGGGCTACACCTTC
CASSLASGRGLGYTF
>once|TRBV3-1/TRBV3-2|NA|TRBJ2-3
TGTGCCAGCAGCCAAGGGGGGGCGAGCACAGATACGCAGTATTTT
CASSQGGASTDTQYF
>NA|TRBV7-9|TRBD2|TRBJ2-1
TGTGCCAGCAGCTTAGGACTAGCGGGCTCCTACAATGAGCAGTTCTTC
CASSLGLAGSYNEQFF
>NA|TRBV19|NA|TRBJ2-5
TGTGCCAGTAGTATAGGGGGGAGTTCTCGGGAGACCCAGTACTTC
CASSIGGSSRETQYF
>NA|TRBV10-2|NA|TRBJ2-7
TGCGCCAGCAGTGTCCCTTCCTACTCAAGCTCCTACGAGCAGTACTTC
CASSVPSYSSSYEQYF
>NA|TRBV21-1|NA|TRBJ2-6
TGTGCCAGCAGCTCCCGTGGACGAACAGACTCTGGGGCCAACGTCCTGACTTTC
CASSSRGRTDSGANVLTF
>NA|TRBV25-1|TRBD2|TRBJ2-1
TGTGCCAGCAACCCTAGCGGGGGGGCTCTCAATGAGCAGTTCTTC
CASNPSGGALNEQFF
>large|TRBV5-6|NA|TRBJ1-4
TGTGCCAGCAGCAAACCTGGGACGCCGGAAGAAAAACTGTTTTTT
CASSKPGTPEEKLFF
>NA|TRBV11-2|NA|TRBJ2-1
TGTGCCAGCAGCTTAGATCAGGGAGCCTATTACAATGAGCAGTTCTTC
CASSLDQGAYYNEQFF
>once|TRBV9|NA|TRBJ2-2
TGTGCCAGCAGCTGGATCGGGGGCACGAACACCGGGGAGCTGTTTTTT
CASSWIGGTNTGELFF
>NA|TRBV6-5|TRBD2|TRBJ2-7
TGTGCCAGCAGTTACGGTCCGGGAGGGGTATACGAGCAGTACTTC
CASSYGPGGVYEQYF
>NA|TRBV5-1|NA|TRBJ1-4
TGCGCCAGCAGCCCTGACGAAGCGGGAGAAAAACTGTTTTTT
CASSPDEAGEKLFF
>NA|TRBV7-3|TRBD2|TRBJ2-1
TGTGCCAGCAGTTCCAACCCCGGACTAGCGGAGGAGGGTATCTACAATGAGCAGTTCTTC
CASSSNPGLAEEGIYNEQFF
>NA|TRBV6-5|NA|TRBJ2-3
TGTGCCAGCTTAGAGCCGGGACTCGGAGGGTATTTT
CASLEPGLGGYF
>NA|TRBV6-2/TRBV6-3|NA|TRBJ1-5
TGTGCCAGCAGTCGCCTAAATCAGCCCCAGCATTTT
CASSRLNQPQHF
>NA|TRBV5-1|TRBD1|TRBJ1-3
TGCGCCAGCAGCTTGGGACAGGGTGGAAACACCATATATTTT
CASSLGQGGNTIYF
>NA|TRBV7-6|NA|TRBJ2-3
TGTGCCAGCAGCTTAGGCTGGAAGGGTCGACCCACAGATACGCAGTATTTT
CASSLGWKGRPTDTQYF
>NA|TRBV7-2|NA|TRBJ1-3
TGTGCCAGCAGCTTAGCCCCAAGGGGGTCGTCTGGAAACACCATATATTTT
CASSLAPRGSSGNTIYF
>NA|TRBV18|NA|TRBJ2-7
TGTGCCAGCTCATCCTCAGGGTACAAAAACGAGCAGTACTTC
CASSSSGYKNEQYF
>few|TRBV6-7|TRBD1|TRBJ1-5
TGTGCCAGCAGGTCCGGGACAGGGGAATCTAATCAGCCCCAGCATTTT
CASRSGTGESNQPQHF
>NA|TRBV19|TRBD2|TRBJ2-7
TGTGCCAGTAGTCTCAGCGGGGGGTCCTACGAGCAGTACTTC
CASSLSGGSYEQYF
>NA|TRBV20-1|NA|TRBJ2-1
TGCAGTGCTAGAAGGAATGAGCAGTTCTTC
CSARRNEQFF
>NA|TRBV19|TRBD2|TRBJ2-4
TGTGCCAGTAGTCCCGGACTAGCCGGGCTGGGCAAAAACATTCAGTACTTC
CASSPGLAGLGKNIQYF
>NA|TRBV5-1|NA|TRBJ2-1
TGCGCCAGCAGCTCGGATCTACACAATGAGCAGTTCTTC
CASSSDLHNEQFF
>NA|TRBV19|NA|TRBJ1-3
TGTGCCAGTAGCAGAAGGAGGAGGACACCTGACTCTGGAAACACCATATATTTT
CASSRRRRTPDSGNTIYF
>NA|TRBV6-5|NA|TRBJ1-2
TGTGCCAGCACCGACCCGGGACACTGGGGCTACACCTTC
CASTDPGHWGYTF
>NA|TRBV7-9|NA|TRBJ1-2
TGTGCCAGCAGCTTAGCTTCCGGCATGGGCTACACCTTC
CASSLASGMGYTF
>NA|TRBV5-4|NA|TRBJ1-4
TGTGCCAGCAGCTTGGGAGTAGGGGCCTCAACTAATGAAAAACTGTTTTTT
CASSLGVGASTNEKLFF
>NA|TRBV5-6|TRBD2|TRBJ2-5
TGTGCCAGCAGGCGGGAGAAACAAGAGACCCAGTACTTC
CASRREKQETQYF